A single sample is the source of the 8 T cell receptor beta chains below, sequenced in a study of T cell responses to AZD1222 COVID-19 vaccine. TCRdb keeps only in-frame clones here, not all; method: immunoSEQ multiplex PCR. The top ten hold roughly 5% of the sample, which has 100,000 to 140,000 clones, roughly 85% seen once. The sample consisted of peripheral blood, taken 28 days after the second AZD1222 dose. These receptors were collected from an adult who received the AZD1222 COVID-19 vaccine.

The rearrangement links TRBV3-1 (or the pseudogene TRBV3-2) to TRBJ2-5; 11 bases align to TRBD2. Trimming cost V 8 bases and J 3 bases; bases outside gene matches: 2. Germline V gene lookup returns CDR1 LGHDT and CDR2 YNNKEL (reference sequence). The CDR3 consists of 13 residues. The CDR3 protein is CASQGLAEETQYF. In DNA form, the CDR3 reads TGTGCCAGCCAGGGACTAGCGGAAGAGACCCAGTACTTC.

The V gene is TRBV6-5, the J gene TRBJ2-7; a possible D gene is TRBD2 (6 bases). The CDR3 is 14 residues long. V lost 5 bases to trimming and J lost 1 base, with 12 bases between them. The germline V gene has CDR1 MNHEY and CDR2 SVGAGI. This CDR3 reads CASSKSSGSYEQYF. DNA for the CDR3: TGTGCCAGCAGTAAAAGTAGCGGATCCTACGAGCAGTACTTC.

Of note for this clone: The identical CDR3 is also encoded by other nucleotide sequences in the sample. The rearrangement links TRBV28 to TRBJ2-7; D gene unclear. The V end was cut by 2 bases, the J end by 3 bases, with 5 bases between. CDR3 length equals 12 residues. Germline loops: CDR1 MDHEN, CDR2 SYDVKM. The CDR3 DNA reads TGTGCCAGCAGTTTAAGTGGCTACGAGCAGTACTTC. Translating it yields CASSLSGYEQYF.

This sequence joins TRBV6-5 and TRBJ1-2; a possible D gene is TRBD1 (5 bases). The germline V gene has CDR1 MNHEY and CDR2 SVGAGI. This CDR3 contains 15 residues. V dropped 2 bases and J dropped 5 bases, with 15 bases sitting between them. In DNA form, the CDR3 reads TGTGCCAGCAGTTACGGGCAGGGTCGGGGGTATGGCTACACCTTC. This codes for CASSYGQGRGYGYTF.

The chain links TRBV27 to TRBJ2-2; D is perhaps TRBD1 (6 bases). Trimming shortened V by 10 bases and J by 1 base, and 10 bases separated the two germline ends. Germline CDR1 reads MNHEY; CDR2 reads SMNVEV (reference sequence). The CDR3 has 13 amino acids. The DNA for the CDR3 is TGTGCCACCTTGGACAGGAACACCGGGGAGCTGTTTTTT. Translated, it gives CATLDRNTGELFF.

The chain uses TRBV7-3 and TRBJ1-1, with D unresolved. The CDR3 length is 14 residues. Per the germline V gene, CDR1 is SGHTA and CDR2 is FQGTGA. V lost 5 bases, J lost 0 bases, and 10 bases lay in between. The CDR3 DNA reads TGTGCCAGCAGCCCGGGCCTACTGAACACTGAAGCTTTCTTT. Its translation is CASSPGLLNTEAFF.

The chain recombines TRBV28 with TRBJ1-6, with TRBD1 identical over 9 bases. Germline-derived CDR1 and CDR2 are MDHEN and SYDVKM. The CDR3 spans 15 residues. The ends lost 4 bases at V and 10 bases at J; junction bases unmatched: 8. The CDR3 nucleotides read TGTGCCAGCAGTTCCCCACAGGGGGCGGGCTCACCCCTCCACTTT. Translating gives CASSSPQGAGSPLHF.

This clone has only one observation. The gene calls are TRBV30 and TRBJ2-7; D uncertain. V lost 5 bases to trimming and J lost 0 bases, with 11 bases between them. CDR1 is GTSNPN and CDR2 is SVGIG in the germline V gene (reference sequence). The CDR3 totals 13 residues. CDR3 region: CAWDTSSSYEQYF. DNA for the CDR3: TGTGCCTGGGACACTTCAAGCTCCTACGAGCAGTACTTC.